The present entry profiles one TCR beta chain with its context. What it recognizes is unknown. The primer mix had 60 Vbeta and 13 Jbeta primers. Assay used: immunoSEQ multiplex PCR; TCRdb lists only in-frame clones, some missing. The sample shows more than 130,000 clones, around three quarters of them seen only once. This entry is derived from a study of cytomegalovirus exposure and HLA in healthy donors. The study's findings and limits: Certain sequence variants were highly shared and formed a cluster, and this cluster was likely a sequencing artifact. Both high specificity and high sensitivity reportedly marked the classifier's diagnosis of cytomegalovirus status. Earlier findings revealed that most TCR beta V segments proved productive either about 87% or about 30% of the time.

Sequencing was performed on PBMCs. The clonotype was recovered from a man aged 40-49 years in good health and CMV-seropositive.

Here the CDR3 DNA reads TGTGCCAGTAGGGGGACAGGGGCTGCTAATTCACCCCTCCACTTT. Protein sequence: CASRGTGAANSPLHF. The rearrangement joins TRBV19 to TRBJ1-6; 10 bases are shared with TRBD1. V was clipped by 6 bases and J by 6 bases; unmatched bases: 5. CDR1 is LNHDA, CDR2 SQIVND, per germline (reference sequence). The CDR3 runs 15 residues. The complete variable domain, with remaining parts taken from reference TRBV19 and TRBJ1-6, reads DGGITQSPKYLFRKEGQNVTLSCEQNLNHDAMYWYRQDPGQGLRLIYYSQIVNDFQKGDIAEGYSVSREKKESFPLTVTSAQKNPTAFYLCASRGTGAANSPLHFGNGTRLTVT.